The T cell receptor (beta chain) under discussion was sequenced for a study of cytomegalovirus exposure and HLA in healthy donors. To note about this clone: Its antigen remains unknown.

The study, taken as a whole, reports: About 87% or about 30% of the time was how often most TCR beta V segments were productive, according to an earlier analysis.

PCR employed 60 Vbeta and 13 Jbeta primers. Profiled with immunoSEQ multiplex PCR; TCRdb holds only in-frame clones, not every one. In the table there are 90,000 to 150,000 clones, roughly 77% of which are singletons. V lost 5 bases and J lost 6; bases outside the gene matches: 19. Germline V gene data show CDR1 as SEHNR and CDR2 as FQNEAQ (reference sequence). The CDR3 has 17 amino acids. This chain uses TRBV7-9 with TRBJ2-7; 7 nucleotides line up with TRBD2. The specimen was PBMCs. This sequence was found in a man aged 50 or older in good health and CMV-seropositive. The CDR3 spells CASSIRLARGGRGEQYF. The CDR3 DNA follows: TGTGCCAGCAGCATTCGACTAGCACGAGGAGGACGGGGCGAGCAGTACTTC.